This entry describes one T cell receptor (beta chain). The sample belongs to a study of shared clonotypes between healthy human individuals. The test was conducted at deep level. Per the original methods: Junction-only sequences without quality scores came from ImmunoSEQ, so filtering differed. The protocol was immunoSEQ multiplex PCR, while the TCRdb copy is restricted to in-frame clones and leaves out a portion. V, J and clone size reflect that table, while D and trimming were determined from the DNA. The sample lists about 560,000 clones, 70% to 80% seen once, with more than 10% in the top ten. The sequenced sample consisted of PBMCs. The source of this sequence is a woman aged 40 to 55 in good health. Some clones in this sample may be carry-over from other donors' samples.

CDR3 in DNA: TGTGCCAGCAGCTTAAGTTACAATCAGCCCCAGCATTTT. Encoded protein: CASSLSYNQPQHF. This rearrangement joins TRBV11-2 to TRBJ1-5; the D is unclear. CDR1 and CDR2 from the germline V gene are SGHAT and FQNNGV. CDR3 length: 13 residues. V dropped 2 bases and J dropped 3 bases, with 5 bases sitting between them.